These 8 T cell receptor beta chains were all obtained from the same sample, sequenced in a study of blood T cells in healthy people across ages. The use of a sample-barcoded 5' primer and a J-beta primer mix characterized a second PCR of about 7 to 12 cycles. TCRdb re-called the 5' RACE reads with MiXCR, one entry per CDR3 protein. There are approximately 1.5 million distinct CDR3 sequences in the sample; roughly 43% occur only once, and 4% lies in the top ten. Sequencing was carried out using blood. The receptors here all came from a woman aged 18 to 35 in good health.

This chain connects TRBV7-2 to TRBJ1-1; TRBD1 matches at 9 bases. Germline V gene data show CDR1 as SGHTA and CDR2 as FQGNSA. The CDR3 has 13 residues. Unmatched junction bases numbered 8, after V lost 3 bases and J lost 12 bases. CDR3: CASSFGTGREPFF. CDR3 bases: TGTGCCAGCAGCTTTGGGACAGGGAGAGAGCCTTTCTTT.

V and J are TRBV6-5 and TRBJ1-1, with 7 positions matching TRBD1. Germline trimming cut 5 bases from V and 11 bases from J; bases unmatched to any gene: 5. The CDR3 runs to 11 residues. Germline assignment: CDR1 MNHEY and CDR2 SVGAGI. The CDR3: CASSRQGRAFF. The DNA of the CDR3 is TGTGCCAGCAGTAGACAGGGTCGGGCTTTCTTT.

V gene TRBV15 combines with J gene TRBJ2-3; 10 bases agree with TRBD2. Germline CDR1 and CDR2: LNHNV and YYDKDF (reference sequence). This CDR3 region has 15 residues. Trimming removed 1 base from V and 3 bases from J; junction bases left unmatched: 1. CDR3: CATSRASGRTDTQYF. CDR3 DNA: TGTGCCACCAGCAGAGCTAGCGGGAGAACAGATACGCAGTATTTT.

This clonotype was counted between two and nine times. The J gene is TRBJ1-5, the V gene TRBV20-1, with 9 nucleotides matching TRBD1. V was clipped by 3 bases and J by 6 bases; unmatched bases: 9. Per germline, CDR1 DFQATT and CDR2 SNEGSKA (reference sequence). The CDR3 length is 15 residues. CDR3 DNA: TGCAGTGCTAGTCCGGGACAGGGTAAAGGTCAGCCCCAGCATTTT. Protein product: CSASPGQGKGQPQHF.

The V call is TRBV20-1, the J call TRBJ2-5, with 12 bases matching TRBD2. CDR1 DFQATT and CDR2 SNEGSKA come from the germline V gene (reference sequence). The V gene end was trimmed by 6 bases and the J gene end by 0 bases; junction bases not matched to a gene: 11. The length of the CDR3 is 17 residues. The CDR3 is CSAGTSGGLIYQETQYF. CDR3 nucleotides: TGCAGTGCAGGAACTAGCGGGGGGCTCATTTACCAAGAGACCCAGTACTTC.

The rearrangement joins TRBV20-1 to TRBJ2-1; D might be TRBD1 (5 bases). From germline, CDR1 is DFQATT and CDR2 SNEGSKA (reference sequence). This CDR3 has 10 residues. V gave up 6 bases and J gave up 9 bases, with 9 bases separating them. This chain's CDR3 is CSALGAEQFF. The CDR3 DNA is TGCAGTGCCTTAGGGGCTGAGCAGTTCTTC.

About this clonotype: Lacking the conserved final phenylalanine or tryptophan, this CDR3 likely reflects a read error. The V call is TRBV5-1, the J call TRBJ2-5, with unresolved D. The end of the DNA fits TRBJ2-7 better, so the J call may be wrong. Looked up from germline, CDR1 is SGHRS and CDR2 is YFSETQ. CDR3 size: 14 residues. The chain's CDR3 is CASSLGSASYEQYI. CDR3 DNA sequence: TGCGCCAGCAGCTTGGGGTCCGCTTCCTACGAGCAGTACATC.

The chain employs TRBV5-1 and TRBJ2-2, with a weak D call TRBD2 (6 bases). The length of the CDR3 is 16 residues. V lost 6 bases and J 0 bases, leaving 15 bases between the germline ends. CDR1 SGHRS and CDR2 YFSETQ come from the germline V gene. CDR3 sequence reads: CASTQEVAANTGELFF. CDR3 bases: TGCGCCAGCACCCAAGAGGTAGCGGCGAACACCGGGGAGCTGTTTTTT.